This passage covers 26 T cell receptor beta chains from one sample sequenced in a study of T cells expressing NK-cell markers. TCRdb re-called the 5' RACE reads; one entry per CDR3 protein, DNA not given. The listing records a few hundred thousand distinct CDR3 sequences. Sequencing used blood T cells: a sorted CD56 or NKG2C T cell subset, CD4+ or CD8+ T cells, or bulk PBMC T cells (not recorded which). The origin of the receptors is a man aged 18-75 years in good health.

The gene calls are TRBV5-6 and TRBJ2-7; the TRBD2 assignment by TCRdb is unverifiable without DNA. This CDR3 is 14 amino acids long. From germline, CDR1 is SGHDT and CDR2 YYEEEE. The CDR3 loop reads CASNEPGLSYEQYF. Full variable domain (missing parts from reference TRBV5-6 and TRBJ2-7): DAGVTQSPTHLIKTRGQQVTLRCSPKSGHDTVSWYQQALGQGPQFIFQYYEEEERQRGNFPDRFSGHQFPNYSSELNVNALLLGDSALYLCASNEPGLSYEQYFGPGTRLTVT.

J is TRBJ2-5 and V is TRBV7-2. The germline CDR1 and CDR2 sequences are SGHTA and FQGNSA. This CDR3 region has 14 residues. CDR3 amino acids: CASSLNVGMETQYF.

The genes are TRBV16 and TRBJ1-2. This CDR3 contains 13 residues. From germline, CDR1 is KGHSY and CDR2 FQNENV. CDR3 sequence reads: CASSQFSNYGYTF.

The CDR3 here is CASNRDRGDTQYF. The V call is TRBV5-1, the J call TRBJ2-3; the TCRdb D gene call, TRBD1, has no DNA to confirm it. The CDR3 sequence is 13 residues long. Germline V gene data show CDR1 as SGHRS and CDR2 as YFSETQ. Using reference TRBV5-1 and TRBJ2-3 for the parts outside the CDR3, the full variable domain is KAGVTQTPRYLIKTRGQQVTLSCSPISGHRSVSWYQQTPGQGLQFLFEYFSETQRNKGNFPGRFSGRQFSNSRSEMNVSTLELGDSALYLCASNRDRGDTQYFGPGTRLTVL.

The chain uses TRBV7-9 and TRBJ1-6; the D gene TCRdb calls, TRBD1, cannot be checked with no DNA. This CDR3 spans 15 amino acids. The germline CDR1 and CDR2 sequences are SEHNR and FQNEAQ (reference sequence). This CDR3 is CASSPPGTGNSPLHF.

The rearrangement links TRBV10-3 to TRBJ1-2; the TCRdb D gene call, TRBD1, has no DNA to confirm it. CDR3 length equals 15 residues. Germline V gives CDR1 ENHRY, CDR2 SYGVKD. CDR3: CAISTDRPGPYGYTF.

The chain combines TRBV5-1 with TRBJ2-1. This CDR3 has 14 amino acids. The germline V gene encodes CDR1 SGHRS and CDR2 YFSETQ. The CDR3 region is CATSRGNSYNEQFF. Full variable domain (remainder filled in from reference TRBV5-1 and TRBJ2-1): KAGVTQTPRYLIKTRGQQVTLSCSPISGHRSVSWYQQTPGQGLQFLFEYFSETQRNKGNFPGRFSGRQFSNSRSEMNVSTLELGDSALYLCATSRGNSYNEQFFGPGTRLTVL.

V is TRBV2 and J is TRBJ1-4. Germline V CDR1 and CDR2: SNHLY, FYNNEI. The length of the CDR3 is 15 residues. The CDR3 region is CASREGDLTNEKLFF.

This rearrangement joins TRBV5-1 to TRBJ2-7; TCRdb proposes TRBD2, but this gene call is untestable without DNA. The germline V gene has CDR1 SGHRS and CDR2 YFSETQ. The CDR3 length is 16 residues. The CDR3 here is CASSLDAMDSSYEQYF.

Here the CDR3 reads CATSAAGLAGDTDTQYF. This chain connects TRBV24-1 to TRBJ2-3; as DNA is missing, the TRBD2 call by TCRdb cannot be tested. The CDR3 consists of 17 residues. Germline CDR1 KGHDR, CDR2 SFDVKD.

The V call is TRBV7-6, the J call TRBJ1-1. CDR3 length: 14 residues. CDR1 SGHVS and CDR2 FNYEAQ come from the germline V gene. CDR3 sequence: CASSLATANTEAFF.

The rearrangement links TRBV5-1 to TRBJ2-4; TCRdb returns TRBD2, unconfirmable since there is no DNA. The CDR3 runs 15 residues. Germline V gene data show CDR1 as SGHRS and CDR2 as YFSETQ. CDR3 sequence reads: CASSLLGGDGNIQYF.

CDR3 amino acids: CASSPFRTGDFSALHF. This rearrangement joins TRBV23-1 to TRBJ1-6; absent DNA, TCRdb's TRBD1 call cannot be checked. TRBV23-1 is an open reading frame whose function is uncertain. This CDR3 contains 16 residues.

The chain uses TRBV20-1 and TRBJ2-1; no DNA is available, so the TRBD2 call from TCRdb remains unchecked. There are 18 residues in the CDR3. In germline, CDR1 is DFQATT, CDR2 SNEGSKA (reference sequence). CDR3 sequence: CSAFLLGGGATLYNEQFF.

The V and J genes are TRBV21-1 and TRBJ2-1; lacking DNA, the TRBD1 call made by TCRdb goes unchecked. TRBV21-1 is classified as a pseudogene. The CDR3 consists of 13 residues. CDR3 sequence reads: CASAEGVGNEQFF.

The rearrangement links TRBV3-1 to TRBJ2-1. Germline lookup yields CDR1 LGHDT and CDR2 YNNKEL (reference sequence). The length of the CDR3 is 15 residues. CDR3 protein: CASSHVSLSYNEQFF.

The J gene is TRBJ2-7, the V gene TRBV7-8; the D call from TCRdb, TRBD2, cannot be confirmed without DNA. Germline V gene lookup returns CDR1 SGHVS and CDR2 FQNEAQ. This CDR3 has 14 amino acids. The CDR3 region is CASSLAGAYGEQYF.

The chain carries TRBV29-1 and TRBJ2-7; with no DNA, the TCRdb D assignment of TRBD1 cannot be verified. There are 14 residues in the CDR3. Germline-derived CDR1 and CDR2 are SQVTM and ANQGSEA. The CDR3 sequence is CSAEIAGARYEQYF.

The CDR3 sequence is CASSQDSYFWEQYF. The V call is TRBV4-1, the J call TRBJ2-7. This CDR3 contains 14 residues. CDR1 is MGHRA and CDR2 is YSYEKL in the germline V gene.

Here the CDR3 reads CASSMDRGHETQYF. The chain links TRBV18 to TRBJ2-5; TCRdb names TRBD1, which stays unverified in the absence of DNA. Germline loops: CDR1 KGHSH, CDR2 LQKENI. CDR3 length equals 14 residues.

The chain uses TRBV3-1 and TRBJ1-6. CDR1 and CDR2 (germline): LGHDT, YNNKEL (reference sequence). The CDR3 loop spans 13 amino acids. CDR3 protein: CASSQPPVQALHF.

CDR3 residues: CAWSAGPLWTEAFF. The chain carries TRBV30 and TRBJ1-1; TCRdb picks TRBD1, but there is no DNA to check that call. Germline V gives CDR1 GTSNPN, CDR2 SVGIG (reference sequence). This CDR3 is built from 14 residues.

The chain joins TRBV11-2 to TRBJ2-5; TCRdb lists TRBD1, though no DNA is available to test this call. Per germline, CDR1 SGHAT and CDR2 FQNNGV. The CDR3 length is 15 residues. The chain's CDR3 is CASSLRRTAQETQYF.

The J gene is TRBJ1-4, the V gene TRBV6-5; lacking DNA, the TRBD1 call made by TCRdb goes unchecked. CDR3 length: 15 residues. Germline lookup yields CDR1 MNHEY and CDR2 SVGAGI. CDR3 sequence reads: CASSYALDMDEKLFF.

The V gene is TRBV21-1, the J gene TRBJ2-2; TCRdb selects TRBD1, and the lack of DNA leaves this call unchecked. TRBV21-1 is a pseudogene segment. This CDR3 spans 15 amino acids. CDR3 amino acids: CASSKTGEYTGELFF.

The J gene is TRBJ1-1, the V gene TRBV11-2; there is no DNA to check the TCRdb D call of TRBD1. Per the germline V gene, CDR1 is SGHAT and CDR2 is FQNNGV. This CDR3 has 15 amino acids. CDR3 residues: CASSAYGQMNTEAFF.